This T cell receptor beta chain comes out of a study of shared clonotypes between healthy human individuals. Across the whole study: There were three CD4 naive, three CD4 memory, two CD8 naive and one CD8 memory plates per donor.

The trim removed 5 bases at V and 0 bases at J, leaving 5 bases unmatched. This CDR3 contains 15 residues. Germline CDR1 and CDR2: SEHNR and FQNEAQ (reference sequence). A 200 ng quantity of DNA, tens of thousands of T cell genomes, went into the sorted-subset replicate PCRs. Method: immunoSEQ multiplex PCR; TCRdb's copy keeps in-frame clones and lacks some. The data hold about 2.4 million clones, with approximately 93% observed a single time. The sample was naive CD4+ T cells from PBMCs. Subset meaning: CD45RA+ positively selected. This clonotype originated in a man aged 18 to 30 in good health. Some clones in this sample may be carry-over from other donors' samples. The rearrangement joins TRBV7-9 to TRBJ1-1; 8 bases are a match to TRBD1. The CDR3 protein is CASSRRQGMNTEAFF. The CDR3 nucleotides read TGTGCCAGCAGCCGCAGACAGGGGATGAACACTGAAGCTTTCTTT.